This T cell receptor beta chain is from a study of cytomegalovirus exposure and HLA in healthy donors (dated 2017 in TCRdb). At the level of the whole study: An earlier analysis of 587 of the donors reported approximately 300 Gb of sequence data and around 110 million unique TCR beta sequences obtained from some 200 million T cells. The genetic ancestry cluster associated with self-reported Caucasian donors included over 65% of the 398 genotyped donors. The number of typed donors differed by locus: about 620-640 for A, B, C, DRB1 and DQB1; approximately 520 for DQA1; approximately 610 for DPA1; and roughly 450 for DPB1. Several DR-DQ haplotypes were handled as single units for association and clustering because linkage in the cohort was strong. Rather than using new phenotypic data, the later analysis identified candidate immune exposures from TCR beta sequences and from how often those sequences occurred across donors. An early release covering approximately 600 HLA-typed donors comprised about 320 gigabases of sequencing data and 85 million to 100 million unique TCR sequences. A later genetic analysis used genome-wide SNP genotypes for about 60% of the roughly 700 donors, treating that subset as a discovery cohort. Donor age, sex, ethnicity and CMV serostatus were collected together with the repertoire data. Among about 360 genotyped donors of the cohort, an average of roughly 240,000 unique TCR beta nucleotide sequences were sequenced per donor, roughly a sixth of them non-productive. In addition to the first cohort of approximately 650 subjects, a separate validation cohort of 130 or so different subjects was used. To predict cytomegalovirus infection status, the study combined high-throughput TCR immunosequencing, statistical association of individual TCRs with disease status, and machine learning. The T cell repertoires of several hundred subjects were profiled by immunosequencing and related to cytomegalovirus serostatus. To study patterns of TCR occurrence, a later analysis re-analyzed previously published TCR beta repertoires from 700 or so donors and added high-resolution HLA genotyping. All discovery cohort repertoires had been generated using a single sequencing platform. Class I and class II HLA loci were covered by the typing at four-digit resolution. The study was designed to test whether signatures of past pathogen exposure could be identified by cataloging public T cell receptors. An earlier analysis of fewer than 750 of the donors used high-throughput TCR beta sequencing to judge whether each TCR beta V gene segment behaved as functional or pseudogenic. Results and caveats for the whole study, not just this receptor: It was suggested by the authors that the approach could potentially be generalized to other disease states and immunological phenotypes. The study listed 150 to 200 TCR beta chains as associated with cytomegalovirus. In a later analysis, HLA-associated TCR beta chains showed more clonal expansion and lower generation probabilities than non-associated chains that were equally common. The earlier analysis of approximately 590 of the donors excluded approximately 15 rarely observed V segments, including chromosome 9 orphons, because counts were too low. Most CMV-associated TCR beta chains appeared to be HLA-restricted in a later analysis, and the HLA associations seemed to be driven largely by CMV exposure. Compared with the 666-donor mean, donors in an Asian-associated ancestry cluster had fewer N-insertions in productive TCRs, according to a later genetic analysis. An earlier analysis of 587 of the donors showed that most TCR beta V segments appeared in productive rearrangements either about 90% or about 30% of the time, which broadly matched IMGT annotations. The cohort was sequenced for TCR beta chains only, and without alpha or paired-chain data the features that could be detected were limited. Roughly uniform sequencing depth across donors was assumed in presence/absence analyses, although this assumption may not hold. V-gene and J-gene trimming of TCR beta chains was associated with a missense DCLRE1C variant in a later genetic analysis, and the association was replicated in an independent cohort. While some public TCRs were present in many individuals, most TCR sequences turned up only very rarely across donors. A later analysis reported that several top co-occurrence clusters appeared linked to parvovirus B19, influenza, CMV and Epstein-Barr virus. In vitro tests confirmed that a few of the cytomegalovirus-associated TCR beta chains recognize cytomegalovirus antigens. A further reported finding was that TCR beta sequences accurately predicted the HLA-A and HLA-B alleles for most subjects in the first cohort. The sequencing pipeline was judged likely to have produced a cluster of highly shared sequence variants as a technical artifact. Because some donors lacked HLA typing at each locus, the association tests relied only on the typed subset. Specific HLA alleles were associated with over 15,000 TCR beta sequences at a false discovery rate of 0.05 in a later analysis. Linkage disequilibrium might explain the correlated functional status among segregating V segments, but an unknown experimental factor could not be ruled out. The 87-base-pair reads could not distinguish some IMGT-functional V segments, including TRBV6-2 and TRBV6-3, so those segments were excluded. Assigning TCR associations to individual alleles was difficult when HLA alleles, especially DR and DQ, strongly co-occurred. The classifier was reported to diagnose cytomegalovirus status with high specificity and sensitivity in both the original and validation cohorts. For the cohort, immune exposure information was limited to CMV serostatus. In a later analysis, TCR association rates were found to vary across HLA loci, with the most associated TCRs seen for DRB1 alleles and the fewest for HLA-C alleles.

The cohort comprised more than 550 healthy bone marrow donors. Cohort members were all nominally healthy when sampled, although unrecorded immune exposures were likely present. The donor tested CMV seronegative and was one of the 352 seronegative cohort members. A peripheral blood sample was provided by each donor, and peripheral blood mononuclear cells were used for TCR beta sequencing. Genomic DNA was extracted from the blood cell samples with the Qiagen DNeasy Blood Extraction Kit. Library creation used the immunoSEQ multiplex PCR assay. For the multiplex PCR, a mixture combining 60 forward primers for TCR Vbeta segments and 13 reverse primers for TCR Jbeta segments was used. Amplification of the CDR3 region of rearranged TCR beta genes was performed with a multiplex PCR assay on genomic DNA. The amplified TCR beta libraries were sequenced on the Illumina HiSeq System as 87-base-pair reads. In the authors' own workflow: A later analysis counted 75 million to 100 million unique TCR beta chains across the 690 or so repertoires, and around 9.9 million of these chains were shared by at least two donors. Raw reads were error-corrected and collapsed into unique sequences by a nearest-neighbor algorithm in which closely related sequences were merged to remove PCR and sequencing errors. CDR3 sequences were aligned to IMGT reference sequences to assign V, D and J gene segments. For a sequence to be retained, a match of at least six nucleotides to both a V gene segment and a J gene segment was required. Rearrangements were called productive when the CDR3 lacked stop codons and stayed in frame with V and J; all others were non-productive. Following IMGT convention, CDR3 was defined as the stretch from the second conserved V-encoded cysteine to the conserved J-encoded phenylalanine. Sequences without an unambiguous match to a single V gene segment were excluded from the earlier analysis of several hundred of the donors. In an earlier analysis of 500 to 750 of the donors, V segments were called functional above 56.7% productive rearrangements and were called segregating when the between-donor standard deviation exceeded 5%. A statistical classification framework was developed to diagnose cytomegalovirus status using the catalog of TCR beta chain sequences. V and J gene assignment, in a later analysis, came from comparing TCR nucleotide sequences with IMGT/GENE-DB human TR gene sequences. The TCRdist pipeline was used in a later analysis to assign CDR3 sequences and most-parsimonious VDJ recombination scenarios. In a later analysis, every TCR beta chain was defined by the combination of its CDR3 amino acid sequence and its V-gene family, and reads without a unique V-gene family were dropped. As a way to deal with suspected cross-contamination and a sequencing artifact, a later analysis dropped under 600 nucleotide sequences that were highly shared and had low generation probability. For each public chain, a later analysis derived a clonal expansion index from normalized ranks of inferred template counts within each repertoire. In a later analysis, generation probabilities were computed with a VDJ recombination model fitted to out-of-frame rearrangements, and the resulting probabilities were checked against IGoR. Hypergeometric tests were used in a later analysis to score TCR-TCR, TCR-HLA and TCR-CMV co-occurrence, with a repertoire-size bias correction applied to the TCR pairs. A later analysis estimated false discovery rates by permuting HLA or CMV assignments 20 times. In a later analysis, co-occurring TCRs were grouped using DBSCAN, and TCRdist sequence similarity was added for clustering within HLA-allele-positive subsets. Repertoires with fewer than 30,000 or more than 120,000 public chains, plus five repertoires with anomalous nucleotide sharing, were excluded from co-occurrence clustering. TCRdb took over this immuneACCESS table, retaining in-frame rearrangements with V and J assigned. Such tables are incomplete; in checked studies, under half of the missing clones stem from an unresolved V gene, and the remainder is unexplained. V, J and clone size derive from that table, while D and trimming were established from the DNA sequence. Recorded for this sample are 180,000 or so clones; roughly 77% of them occurred a single time. The top ten hold under 2% of the sample.

The germline V gene sets CDR1 to MGHRA and CDR2 to YSYEKL. From cysteine to phenylalanine, the CDR3 is 14 amino acids long. Of the read, only the CDR3 DNA is kept; its 42 bases are in frame from base 1. V loses 11 bases, J loses 1 base, and the germline ends lie 17 bases apart. A word on this clone: Its target antigen remains unknown. Base qualities are not recorded, but no much larger clone differs from it by a single base.

The sequencing sample was made of PBMCs. The chain joins TRBV4-1 to TRBJ1-1, and TRBD1 may be the D gene, going by 6 matching bases. This TCR was recovered from a woman in her thirties in good health and CMV-seronegative. This receptor has the CDR3 CASGTPPKNTEAFF. The DNA sequence is given as TGCGCCTCAGGGACACCCCCCAAGAACACTGAAGCTTTCTTT.